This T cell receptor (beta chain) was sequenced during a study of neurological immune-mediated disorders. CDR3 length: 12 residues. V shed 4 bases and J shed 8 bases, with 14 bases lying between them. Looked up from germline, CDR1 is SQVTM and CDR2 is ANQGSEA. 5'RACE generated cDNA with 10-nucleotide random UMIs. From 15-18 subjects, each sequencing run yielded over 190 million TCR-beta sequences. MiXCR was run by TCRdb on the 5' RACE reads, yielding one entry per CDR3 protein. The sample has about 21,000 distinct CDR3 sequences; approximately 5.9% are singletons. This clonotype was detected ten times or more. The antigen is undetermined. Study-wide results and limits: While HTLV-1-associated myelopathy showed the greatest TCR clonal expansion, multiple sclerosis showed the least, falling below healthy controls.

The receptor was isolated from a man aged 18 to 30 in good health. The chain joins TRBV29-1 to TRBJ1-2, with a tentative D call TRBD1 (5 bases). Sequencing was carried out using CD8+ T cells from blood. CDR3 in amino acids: CSVVSGPGGYTF. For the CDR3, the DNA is TGCAGCGTTGTATCAGGGCCGGGGGGCTACACCTTC.